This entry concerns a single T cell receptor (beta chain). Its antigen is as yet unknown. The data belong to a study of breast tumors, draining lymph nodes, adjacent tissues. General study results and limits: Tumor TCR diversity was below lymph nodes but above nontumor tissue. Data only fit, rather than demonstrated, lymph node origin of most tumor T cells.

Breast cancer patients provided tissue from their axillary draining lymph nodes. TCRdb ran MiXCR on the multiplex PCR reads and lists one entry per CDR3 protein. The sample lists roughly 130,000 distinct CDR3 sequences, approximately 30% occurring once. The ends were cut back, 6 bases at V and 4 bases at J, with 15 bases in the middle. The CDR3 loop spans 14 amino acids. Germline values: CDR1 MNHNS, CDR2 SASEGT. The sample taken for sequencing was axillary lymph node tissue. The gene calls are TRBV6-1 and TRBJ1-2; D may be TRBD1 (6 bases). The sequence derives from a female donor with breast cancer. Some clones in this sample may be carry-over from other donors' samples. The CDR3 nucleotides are TGTGCCAGCAGAGGGCAGGGGACCTTCTATGGCTACACCTTC. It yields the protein CASRGQGTFYGYTF.